Following are 13 T cell receptor beta chains from one sample sequenced in a study of OX40 agonist ivuxolimab in advanced cancers. Profiled with immunoSEQ multiplex PCR; TCRdb holds only in-frame clones, not every one. The sample carries about 83,000 clones, about 90% recorded once. Here the sequenced sample was CD4+ or CD8+ T cells sorted from blood, taken in a trial of the OX40 agonist ivuxolimab. Receptors originate from an adult with an advanced solid tumor such as melanoma, head and neck, liver or kidney cancer.

This clone was seen once. The V and J genes are TRBV11-3 and TRBJ2-1; tentative D call: TRBD2 (5 bases). The CDR3 covers 13 residues. V was trimmed by 3 bases and J by 7 bases, leaving 10 bases between them. Germline assignment: CDR1 SGHNT and CDR2 YENEEA. The CDR3 reads CASSFPSGNEQFF. The CDR3 DNA reads TGTGCCAGCAGCTTTCCCTCGGGAAATGAGCAGTTCTTC.

The chain links TRBV5-6 to TRBJ2-1; 11 bases fit TRBD2. From germline, CDR1 is SGHDT and CDR2 YYEEEE. With 5 bases clipped from V and 7 bases from J, the junction kept 2 bases outside the gene matches. CDR3 size: 13 residues. CDR3: CASRWTSGNEQFF. CDR3 DNA sequence: TGTGCCAGCAGATGGACTAGCGGGAATGAGCAGTTCTTC. Looking up the rest from reference TRBV5-6 and TRBJ2-1 gives the full variable domain: DAGVTQSPTHLIKTRGQQVTLRCSPKSGHDTVSWYQQALGQGPQFIFQYYEEEERQRGNFPDRFSGHQFPNYSSELNVNALLLGDSALYLCASRWTSGNEQFFGPGTRLTVL.

The chain recombines TRBV7-2 with TRBJ1-2; D not certain. The CDR3 is 12 residues long. Trimming pared 1 base from V and 8 bases from J, leaving 8 bases between. Germline CDR1 reads SGHTA; CDR2 reads FQGNSA. This CDR3 reads CASSLVTGGYTF. The CDR3, as DNA: TGTGCCAGCAGCTTAGTAACTGGGGGCTACACCTTC.

The chain links TRBV7-3 to TRBJ2-1, with a possible D match to TRBD1 (5 bases). Trimming shortened V by 2 bases and J by 4 bases, and 12 bases separated the two germline ends. CDR1 SGHTA and CDR2 FQGTGA come from the germline V gene. The CDR3 length is 15 residues. For the CDR3, the DNA is TGTGCCAGCAGCTTAGGATCGACAGCATACAATGAGCAGTTCTTC. It is translated as CASSLGSTAYNEQFF.

The genes are TRBV15 and TRBJ1-4; 7 bases align to TRBD1. The CDR3 is 12 residues long. Unmatched junction bases numbered 6, after V lost 0 bases and J lost 17 bases. Germline loops: CDR1 LNHNV, CDR2 YYDKDF (reference sequence). The DNA of the CDR3 is TGTGCCACCAGCAGAGATGAGGGGGCGGTATTTTTT. Its translation is CATSRDEGAVFF.

The chain recombines TRBV6-6 with TRBJ2-7; D possibly uses TRBD1 or TRBD2 (5 bases each). CDR3 length: 11 amino acids. The germline V gene has CDR1 MNHNY and CDR2 SVGAGI (reference sequence). Trimming shortened V by 4 bases and J by 10 bases, and 11 bases separated the two germline ends. CDR3 amino acids: CASSFGTEQYF. The CDR3 nucleotides read TGTGCCAGCAGTTTCGGGACGGAACAGTACTTC.

V usage is TRBV5-1 and J usage is TRBJ1-1; D uncertain. The CDR3 runs 15 residues. Germline V gene sequence: CDR1 SGHRS, CDR2 YFSETQ. The V gene lost 0 bases and the J gene lost 0 bases, with 9 bases spanning the gap. In DNA, the CDR3 is TGCGCCAGCAGCTTGGCCTTGGGTTTGAACACTGAAGCTTTCTTT. Translated, it gives CASSLALGLNTEAFF.

This clone was found a few times. The rearrangement joins TRBV14 to TRBJ1-6; 7 nucleotides align to TRBD1. This CDR3 spans 13 amino acids. Germline values: CDR1 SGHDN, CDR2 FVKESK. The V segment lost 4 bases and the J segment 15 bases; nucleotides outside the gene matches: 9. CDR3: CASSPQTGRDLHF. The CDR3 coding sequence is TGTGCCAGCAGCCCTCAGACAGGGCGGGACCTCCACTTT.

V usage is TRBV6-6 and J usage is TRBJ1-4; 8 bases agree with TRBD1. Germline values: CDR1 MNHNY, CDR2 SVGAGI (reference sequence). The CDR3 sequence is 15 residues long. V trimming: 6 bases; J trimming: 8 bases; junction bases outside the gene matches: 11. CDR3 nucleotide sequence: TGTGCCAGCAGGCCCCCGACAGGGGAAGACGAAAAACTGTTTTTT. Protein: CASRPPTGEDEKLFF.

DNA of the CDR3: TGTGCCAGCAGGTTGACAGCAAGCTCTGGAAACACCATATATTTT. Protein: CASRLTASSGNTIYF. The chain combines TRBV7-6 with TRBJ1-3; weak D call: TRBD1 (5 bases). Germline lookup yields CDR1 SGHVS and CDR2 FNYEAQ. This CDR3 has 15 residues. The germline V and J ends were trimmed by 6 bases and 0 bases, with 12 bases remaining between them.

V gene TRBV28 combines with J gene TRBJ1-1; D gene ambiguous. V was pared by 8 bases and J by 2 bases, with 12 bases between. The CDR3 sequence is 13 residues long. Germline CDR1 is MDHEN and CDR2 is SYDVKM. CDR3 DNA sequence: TGTGCCAGCGCGGGAGTGGGTAACACTGAAGCTTTCTTT. Translated: CASAGVGNTEAFF.

This chain connects TRBV5-6 to TRBJ1-5; D perhaps matches TRBD1 (6 bases). Trimming stripped 4 bases from V and 2 bases from J, with 19 bases between. CDR1 is SGHDT and CDR2 is YYEEEE in the germline V gene. The length of the CDR3 is 17 residues. The CDR3 here is CASSVASGTWGNQPQHF. The DNA of the CDR3 is TGTGCCAGCAGCGTGGCTTCAGGGACATGGGGCAATCAGCCCCAGCATTTT.

The V call is TRBV6-1, the J call TRBJ2-3; TRBD2 is a possible D gene (6 bases). Germline assignment: CDR1 MNHNS and CDR2 SASEGT. Trimming stripped 2 bases from V and 6 bases from J, with 15 bases between. The length of the CDR3 is 15 residues. For the CDR3, the DNA is TGTGCCAGCAGTGAATGGGACGGGGCGGGGGATACGCAGTATTTT. Residues: CASSEWDGAGDTQYF.